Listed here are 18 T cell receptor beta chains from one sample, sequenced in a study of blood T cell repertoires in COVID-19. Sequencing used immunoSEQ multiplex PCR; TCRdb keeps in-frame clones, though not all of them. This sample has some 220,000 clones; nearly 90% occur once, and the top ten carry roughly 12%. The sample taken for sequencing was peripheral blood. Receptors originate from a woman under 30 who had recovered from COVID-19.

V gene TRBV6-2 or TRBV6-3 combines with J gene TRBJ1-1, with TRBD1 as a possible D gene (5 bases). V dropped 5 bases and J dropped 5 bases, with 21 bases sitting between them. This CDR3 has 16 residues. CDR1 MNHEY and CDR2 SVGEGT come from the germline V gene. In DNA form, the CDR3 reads TGTGCCAGCAGTCTGGACCCGGGACTCGCTTTTACTGAAGCTTTCTTT. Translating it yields CASSLDPGLAFTEAFF.

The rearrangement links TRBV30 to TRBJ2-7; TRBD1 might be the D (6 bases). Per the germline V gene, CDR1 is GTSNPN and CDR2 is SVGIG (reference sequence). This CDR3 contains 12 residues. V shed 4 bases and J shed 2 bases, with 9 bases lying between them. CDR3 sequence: CAWTGTTYEQYF. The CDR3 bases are TGTGCCTGGACAGGGACAACCTACGAGCAGTACTTC.

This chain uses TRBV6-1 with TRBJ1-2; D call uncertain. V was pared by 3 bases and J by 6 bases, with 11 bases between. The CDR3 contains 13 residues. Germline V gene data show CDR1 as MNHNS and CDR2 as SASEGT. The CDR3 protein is CASSDGLPHGYTF. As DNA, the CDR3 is TGTGCCAGCAGTGACGGTTTACCTCATGGCTACACCTTC.

CDR3 nucleotides: TGTGCCAGCAGCGTAGCGGTGGGACAGATTGGCTACACCTTC. Protein product: CASSVAVGQIGYTF. The V and J genes are TRBV9 and TRBJ1-2; 7 bases fit TRBD1. This CDR3 contains 14 residues. The germline gives CDR1 SGDLS, CDR2 YYNGEE. V was clipped by 0 bases and J by 7 bases; unmatched bases: 6.

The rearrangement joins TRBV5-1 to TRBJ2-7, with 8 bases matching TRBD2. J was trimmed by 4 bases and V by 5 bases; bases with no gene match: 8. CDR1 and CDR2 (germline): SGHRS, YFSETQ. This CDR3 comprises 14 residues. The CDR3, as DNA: TGCGCCAGCAGACCGTTCGCGGGAGGATACGAGCAGTACTTC. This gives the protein CASRPFAGGYEQYF.

The CDR3 loop reads CASSLAASGIPSYNEQFF. CDR3 sequence (DNA): TGTGCCAGCAGCTTAGCGGCGTCAGGGATTCCGTCCTACAATGAGCAGTTCTTC. J is TRBJ2-1 and V is TRBV7-8; tentative D call: TRBD1 (5 bases). V lost 0 bases and J 1 base, leaving 16 bases between the germline ends. Germline V lookup: CDR1 SGHVS, CDR2 FQNEAQ. This CDR3 is built from 18 residues. The complete variable domain, with remaining parts taken from reference TRBV7-8 and TRBJ2-1, reads GAGVSQSPRYKVAKRGQDVALRCDPISGHVSLFWYQQALGQGPEFLTYFQNEAQLDKSGLPSDRFFAERPEGSVSTLKIQRTQQEDSAVYLCASSLAASGIPSYNEQFFGPGTRLTVL.

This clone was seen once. The CDR3 DNA is TGTGCCAGCAGCCTCACTGGACAGGGAGTAGATGAGCAGTTCTTC. Its translation is CASSLTGQGVDEQFF. The V call is TRBV5-4, the J call TRBJ2-1; 8 positions agree with TRBD1. V was clipped by 4 bases and J by 8 bases; unmatched bases: 11. The CDR3 loop spans 15 amino acids. Germline CDR1 and CDR2: SGHNT and YYREEE (reference sequence).

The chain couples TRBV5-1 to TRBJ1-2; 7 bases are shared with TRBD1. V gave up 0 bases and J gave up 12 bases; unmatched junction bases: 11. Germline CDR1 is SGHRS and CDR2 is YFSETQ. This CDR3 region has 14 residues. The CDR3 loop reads CASSLDGQGDLDTF. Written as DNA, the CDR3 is TGCGCCAGCAGCTTGGATGGGCAGGGGGATCTTGACACCTTC.

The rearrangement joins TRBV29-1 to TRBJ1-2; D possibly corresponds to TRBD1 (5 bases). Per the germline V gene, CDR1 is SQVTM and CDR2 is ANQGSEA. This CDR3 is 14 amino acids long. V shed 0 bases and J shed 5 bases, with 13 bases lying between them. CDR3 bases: TGCAGCGTTGAAGATAATTCAGGGTCGTATGGCTACACCTTC. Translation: CSVEDNSGSYGYTF. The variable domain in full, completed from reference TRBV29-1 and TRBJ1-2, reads SAVISQKPSRDICQRGTSLTIQCQVDSQVTMMFWYRQQPGQSLTLIATANQGSEATYESGFVIDKFPISRPNLTFSTLTVSNMSPEDSSIYLCSVEDNSGSYGYTFGSGTRLTVV.

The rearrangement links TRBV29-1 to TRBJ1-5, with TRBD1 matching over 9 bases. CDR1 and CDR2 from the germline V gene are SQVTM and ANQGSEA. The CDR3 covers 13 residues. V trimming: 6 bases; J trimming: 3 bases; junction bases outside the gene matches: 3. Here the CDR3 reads CSVRTGDNQPQHF. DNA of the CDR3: TGCAGCGTACGGACAGGGGACAATCAGCCCCAGCATTTT. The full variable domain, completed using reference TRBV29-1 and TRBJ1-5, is SAVISQKPSRDICQRGTSLTIQCQVDSQVTMMFWYRQQPGQSLTLIATANQGSEATYESGFVIDKFPISRPNLTFSTLTVSNMSPEDSSIYLCSVRTGDNQPQHFGDGTRLSIL.

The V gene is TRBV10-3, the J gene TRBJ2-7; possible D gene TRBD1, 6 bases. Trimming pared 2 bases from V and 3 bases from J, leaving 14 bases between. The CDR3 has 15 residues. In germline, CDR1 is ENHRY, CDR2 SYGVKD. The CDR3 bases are TGTGCCATCAGTGAGCCTCTATCGGACAGCTACGAGCAGTACTTC. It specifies CAISEPLSDSYEQYF.

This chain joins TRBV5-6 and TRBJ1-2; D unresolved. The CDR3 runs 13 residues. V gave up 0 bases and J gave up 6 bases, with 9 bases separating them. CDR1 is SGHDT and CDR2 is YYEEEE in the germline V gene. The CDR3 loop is CASSLVSGDGYTF. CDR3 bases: TGTGCCAGCAGCTTGGTTAGTGGAGATGGCTACACCTTC.

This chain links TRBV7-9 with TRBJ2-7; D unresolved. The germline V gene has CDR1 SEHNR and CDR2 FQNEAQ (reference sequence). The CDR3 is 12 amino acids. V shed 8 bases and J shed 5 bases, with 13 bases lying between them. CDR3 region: CASQGRNHEQYF. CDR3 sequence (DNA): TGTGCCAGCCAAGGCAGGAATCACGAGCAGTACTTC.

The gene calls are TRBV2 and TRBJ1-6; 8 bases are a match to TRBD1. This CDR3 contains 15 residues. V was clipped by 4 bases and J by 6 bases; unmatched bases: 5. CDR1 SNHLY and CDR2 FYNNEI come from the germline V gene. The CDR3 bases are TGTGCCAGCAGTGGAGACAGGGGACCTAATTCACCCCTCCACTTT. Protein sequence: CASSGDRGPNSPLHF.

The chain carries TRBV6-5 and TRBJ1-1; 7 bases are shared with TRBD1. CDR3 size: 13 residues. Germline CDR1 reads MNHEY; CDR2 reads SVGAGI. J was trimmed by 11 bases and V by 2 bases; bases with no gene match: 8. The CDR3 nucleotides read TGTGCCAGCAGTTACAGGGACAGTGAGGGGGCTTTCTTT. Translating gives CASSYRDSEGAFF.

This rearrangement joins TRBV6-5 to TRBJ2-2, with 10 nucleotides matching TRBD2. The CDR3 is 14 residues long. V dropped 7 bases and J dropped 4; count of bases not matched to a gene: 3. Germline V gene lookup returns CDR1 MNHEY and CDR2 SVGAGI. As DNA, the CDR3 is TGTGCCAGCAAGAGGACTAGCGGCACCGGGGAGCTGTTTTTT. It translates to CASKRTSGTGELFF.

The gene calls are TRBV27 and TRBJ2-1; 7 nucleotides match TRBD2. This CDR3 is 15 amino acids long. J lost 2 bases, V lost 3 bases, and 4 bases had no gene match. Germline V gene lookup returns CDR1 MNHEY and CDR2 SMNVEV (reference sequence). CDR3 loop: CASSFGLAAYNEQFF. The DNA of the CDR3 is TGTGCCAGCAGTTTCGGTCTAGCGGCCTACAATGAGCAGTTCTTC.

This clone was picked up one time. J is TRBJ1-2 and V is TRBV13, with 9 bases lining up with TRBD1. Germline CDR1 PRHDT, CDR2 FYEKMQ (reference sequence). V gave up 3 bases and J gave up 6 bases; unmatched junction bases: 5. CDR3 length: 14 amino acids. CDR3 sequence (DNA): TGTGCCAGCAGCTTTTGGGGACAGGGCGATGGCTACACCTTC. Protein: CASSFWGQGDGYTF. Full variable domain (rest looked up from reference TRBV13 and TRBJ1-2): AAGVIQSPRHLIKEKRETATLKCYPIPRHDTVYWYQQGPGQDPQFLISFYEKMQSDKGSIPDRFSAQQFSDYHSELNMSSLELGDSALYFCASSFWGQGDGYTFGSGTRLTVV.